The rows below give T cell receptor beta chains drawn from one sample of a study of blood T cells in healthy people across ages. MiXCR was run by TCRdb on the 5' RACE reads, yielding one entry per CDR3 protein. The sample shows around 1,900,000 distinct CDR3 sequences, about two fifths of them seen only once. Sequenced sample: blood. These receptor sequences come from a human donor in good health. Both conserved end residues are trimmed from each CDR3. Clone size, where shown, is once, few, many, or a class for clones that have expanded.

size	J	V	CDR3
few	TRBJ2-7	TRBV20-1	SAREGGYEQY
few	TRBJ1-5	TRBV9	ASSEGANQPQH
.	TRBJ2-1	TRBV5-1	ASSLTGGIHGQF
.	TRBJ2-7	TRBV3-1	ASSQVEKSYEQY
.	TRBJ2-3	TRBV7-3	ASSSGTSVDTQY
few	TRBJ2-1	TRBV29-1	SIEGGTGGTYNEQF
.	TRBJ1-2	TRBV29-1	SVRRQGSYYGYT
.	TRBJ2-1	TRBV3-1	ASSQDPWLNEQF
.	TRBJ2-1	TRBV28	ASSEQGRVGLVNEQF
.	TRBJ1-4	TRBV2	ASSGETSTNEKLF
.	TRBJ1-2	TRBV11-2	ASSLDPSVGSYT
.	TRBJ1-2	TRBV28	ASRQTGRILLYGYT
.	TRBJ1-2	TRBV7-2	ASSTGTGRNYGYT
.	TRBJ2-1	TRBV20-1	SARGRDYNEQF
.	TRBJ2-1	TRBV20-1	SAPHRWGGPSSYNEQF
few	TRBJ2-5	TRBV29-1	SVEEGPGETQY
few	TRBJ2-1	TRBV5-1	ASSPEGLWAEQF
few	TRBJ1-2	TRBV10-3	AISEGDRGFGYT
.	TRBJ1-2	TRBV27	ASRTIRTGVGNYGYT
few	TRBJ1-2	TRBV28	ASSLGAEYYGYT
.	TRBJ2-3	TRBV7-9	ASTLQEVGTDTQY
once	.	TRBV6-6	ASSGGQVITYNEQY
few	TRBJ2-1	TRBV12-3/TRBV12-4	ASSSNYPIPGASFRNNEQF
few	TRBJ1-2	TRBV20-1	SARDSPRSYGYT